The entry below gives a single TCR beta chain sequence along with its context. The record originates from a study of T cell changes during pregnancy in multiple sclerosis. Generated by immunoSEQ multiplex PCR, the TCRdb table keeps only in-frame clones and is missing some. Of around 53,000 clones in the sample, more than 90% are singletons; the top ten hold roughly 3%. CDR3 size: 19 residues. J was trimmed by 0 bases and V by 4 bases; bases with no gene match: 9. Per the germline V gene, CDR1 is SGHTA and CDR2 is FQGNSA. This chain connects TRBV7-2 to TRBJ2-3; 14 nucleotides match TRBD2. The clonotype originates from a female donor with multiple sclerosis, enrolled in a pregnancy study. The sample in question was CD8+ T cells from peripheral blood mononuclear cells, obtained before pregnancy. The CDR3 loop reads CASSYSGTSGGLSTDTQYF. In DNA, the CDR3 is TGTGCCAGCAGCTATTCCGGGACTAGCGGGGGTCTAAGCACAGATACGCAGTATTTT.